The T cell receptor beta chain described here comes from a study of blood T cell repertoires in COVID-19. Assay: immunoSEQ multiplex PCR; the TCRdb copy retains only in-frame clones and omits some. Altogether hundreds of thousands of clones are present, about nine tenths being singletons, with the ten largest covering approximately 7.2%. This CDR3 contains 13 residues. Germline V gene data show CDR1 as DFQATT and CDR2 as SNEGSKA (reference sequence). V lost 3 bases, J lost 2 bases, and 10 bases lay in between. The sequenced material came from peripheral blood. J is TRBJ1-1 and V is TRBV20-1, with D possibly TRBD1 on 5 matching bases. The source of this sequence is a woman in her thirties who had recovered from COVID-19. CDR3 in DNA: TGCAGTGCTAGTCAGACAGTTAACACTGAAGCTTTCTTT. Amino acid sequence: CSASQTVNTEAFF.